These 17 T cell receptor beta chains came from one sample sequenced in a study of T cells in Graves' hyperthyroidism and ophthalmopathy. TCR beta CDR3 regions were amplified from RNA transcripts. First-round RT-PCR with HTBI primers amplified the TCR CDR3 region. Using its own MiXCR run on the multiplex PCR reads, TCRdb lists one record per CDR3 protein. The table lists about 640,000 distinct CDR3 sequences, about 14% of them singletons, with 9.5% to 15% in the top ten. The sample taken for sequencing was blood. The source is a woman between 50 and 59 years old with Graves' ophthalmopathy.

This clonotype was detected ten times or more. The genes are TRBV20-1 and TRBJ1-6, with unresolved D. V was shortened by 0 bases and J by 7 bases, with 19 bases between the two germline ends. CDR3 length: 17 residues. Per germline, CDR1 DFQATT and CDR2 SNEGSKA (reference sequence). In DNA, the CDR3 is TGCAGTGCTAGAGATGTAGTTGGGCGTCGGGGAAATTCACCCCTCCACTTT. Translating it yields CSARDVVGRRGNSPLHF.

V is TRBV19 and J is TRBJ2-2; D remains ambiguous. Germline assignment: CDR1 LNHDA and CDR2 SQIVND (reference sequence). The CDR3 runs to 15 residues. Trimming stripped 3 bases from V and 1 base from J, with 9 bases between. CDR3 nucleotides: TGTGCCAGTAGTATCGCACCTAGGAACACCGGGGAGCTGTTTTTT. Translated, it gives CASSIAPRNTGELFF.

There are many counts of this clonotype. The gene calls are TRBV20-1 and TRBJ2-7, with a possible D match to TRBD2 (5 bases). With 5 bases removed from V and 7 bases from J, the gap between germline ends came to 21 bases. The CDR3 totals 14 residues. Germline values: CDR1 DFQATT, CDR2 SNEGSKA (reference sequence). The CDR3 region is CSAQTGLSPSEQYF. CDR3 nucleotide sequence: TGCAGTGCTCAAACTGGACTTTCCCCTAGTGAGCAGTACTTC.

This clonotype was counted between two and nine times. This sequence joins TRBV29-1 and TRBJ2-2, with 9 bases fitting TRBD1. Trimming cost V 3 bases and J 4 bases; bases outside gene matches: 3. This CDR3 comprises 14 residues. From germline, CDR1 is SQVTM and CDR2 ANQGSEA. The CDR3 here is CSVEGTGTTGELFF. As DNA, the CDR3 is TGCAGCGTTGAGGGGACAGGGACCACCGGGGAGCTGTTTTTT.

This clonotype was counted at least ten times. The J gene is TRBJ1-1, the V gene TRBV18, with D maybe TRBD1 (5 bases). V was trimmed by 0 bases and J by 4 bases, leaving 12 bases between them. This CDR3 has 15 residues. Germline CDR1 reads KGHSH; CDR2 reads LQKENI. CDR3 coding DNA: TGTGCCAGCTCACCACCGTCGGGGCGGGCCACTGAAGCTTTCTTT. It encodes CASSPPSGRATEAFF.

The CDR3 DNA is TGTGCCAGCAGCTTAAAGGGATCTAGCGGGAGGCTCGGAAATGAGCAGTTCTTC. Translating it yields CASSLKGSSGRLGNEQFF. V is TRBV11-2 and J is TRBJ2-1, with TRBD2 matching 11 bases. V was pared by 2 bases and J by 7 bases, with 13 bases of the junction left unmatched. The CDR3 consists of 18 residues. Germline V gene data show CDR1 as SGHAT and CDR2 as FQNNGV.

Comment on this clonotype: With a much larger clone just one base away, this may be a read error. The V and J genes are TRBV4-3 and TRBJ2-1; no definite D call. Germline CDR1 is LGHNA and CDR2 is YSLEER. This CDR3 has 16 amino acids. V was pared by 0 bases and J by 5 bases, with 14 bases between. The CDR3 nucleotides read TGCGCCAGCAGCCAAGATGCGGCATGGAGCAACAATGAGCAGTTCTTC. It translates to CASSQDAAWSNNEQFF.

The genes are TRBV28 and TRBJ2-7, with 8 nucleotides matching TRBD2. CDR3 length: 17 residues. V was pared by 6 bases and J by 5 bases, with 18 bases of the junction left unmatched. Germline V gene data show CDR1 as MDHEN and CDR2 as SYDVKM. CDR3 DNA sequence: TGTGCCAGCAGGAAATACTCCGGGACTAGTCAAACCCACGAGCAGTACTTC. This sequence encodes CASRKYSGTSQTHEQYF.

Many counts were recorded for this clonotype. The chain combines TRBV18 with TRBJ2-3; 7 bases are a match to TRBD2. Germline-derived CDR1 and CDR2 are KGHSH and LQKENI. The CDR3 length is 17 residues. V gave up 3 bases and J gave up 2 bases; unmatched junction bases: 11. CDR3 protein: CASSPLRASGVTDTQYF. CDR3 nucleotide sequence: TGTGCCAGCTCACCTCTTAGGGCTAGCGGAGTCACAGATACGCAGTATTTT. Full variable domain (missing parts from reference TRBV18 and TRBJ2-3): NAGVMQNPRHLVRRRGQEARLRCSPMKGHSHVYWYRQLPEEGLKFMVYLQKENIIDESGMPKERFSAEFPKEGPSILRIQQVVRGDSAAYFCASSPLRASGVTDTQYFGPGTRLTVL.

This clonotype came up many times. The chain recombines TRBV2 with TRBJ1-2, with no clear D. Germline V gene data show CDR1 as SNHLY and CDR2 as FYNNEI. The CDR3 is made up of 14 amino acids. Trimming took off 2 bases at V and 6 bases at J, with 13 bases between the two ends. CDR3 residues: CASSETFVGNGYTF. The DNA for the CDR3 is TGTGCCAGCAGTGAAACGTTCGTAGGAAATGGCTACACCTTC.

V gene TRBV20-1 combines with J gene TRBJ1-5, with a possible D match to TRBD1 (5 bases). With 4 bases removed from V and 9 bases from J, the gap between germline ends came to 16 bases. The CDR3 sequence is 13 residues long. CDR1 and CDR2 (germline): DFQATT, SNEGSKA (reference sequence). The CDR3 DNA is TGCAGTGCTACGGGGACTAGCGGGGGGCCCCAGCATTTT. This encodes CSATGTSGGPQHF.

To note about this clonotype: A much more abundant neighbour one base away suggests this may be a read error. In DNA form, the CDR3 reads TGCGGTGCTAAAATCGACCAGAACACTGAAGCTTTCTTT. This gives the protein CGAKIDQNTEAFF. V and J are TRBV20-1 and TRBJ1-1; D not certain. The CDR3 spans 13 residues. Germline values: CDR1 DFQATT, CDR2 SNEGSKA (reference sequence).

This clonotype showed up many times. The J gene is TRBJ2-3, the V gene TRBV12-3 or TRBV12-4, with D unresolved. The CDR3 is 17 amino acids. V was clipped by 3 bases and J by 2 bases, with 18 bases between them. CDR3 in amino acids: CASSFKQNSILTDTQYF. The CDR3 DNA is TGTGCCAGCAGTTTTAAACAGAACTCGATCCTCACAGATACGCAGTATTTT.

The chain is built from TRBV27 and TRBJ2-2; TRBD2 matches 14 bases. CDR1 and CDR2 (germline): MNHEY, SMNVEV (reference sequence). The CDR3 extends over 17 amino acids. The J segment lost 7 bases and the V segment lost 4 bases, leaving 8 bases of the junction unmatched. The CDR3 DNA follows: TGTGCCAGCAGTTCCCCAGGGACTAGCGGGAGTTTCGGGGAGCTGTTTTTT. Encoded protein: CASSSPGTSGSFGELFF.

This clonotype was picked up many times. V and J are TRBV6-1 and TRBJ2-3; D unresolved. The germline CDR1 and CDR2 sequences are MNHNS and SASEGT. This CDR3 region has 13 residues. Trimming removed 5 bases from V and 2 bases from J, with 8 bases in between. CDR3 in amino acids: CASSKRHTDTQYF. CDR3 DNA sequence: TGTGCCAGCAGTAAACGACACACAGATACGCAGTATTTT.

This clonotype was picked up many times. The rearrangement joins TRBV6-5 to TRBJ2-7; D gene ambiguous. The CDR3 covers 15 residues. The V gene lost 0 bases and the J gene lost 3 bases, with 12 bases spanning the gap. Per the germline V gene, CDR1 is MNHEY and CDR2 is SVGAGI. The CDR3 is CASSYSGRLHYEQYF. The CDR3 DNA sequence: TGTGCCAGCAGTTACTCGGGCAGGCTTCACTACGAGCAGTACTTC.

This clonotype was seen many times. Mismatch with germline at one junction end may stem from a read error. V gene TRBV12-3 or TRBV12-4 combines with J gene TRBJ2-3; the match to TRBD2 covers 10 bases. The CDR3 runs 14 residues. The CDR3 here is CASSIAGGPHTQYF. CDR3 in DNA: TGTGCCAGCAGTATAGCGGGAGGACCCCATACGCAGTATTTT.